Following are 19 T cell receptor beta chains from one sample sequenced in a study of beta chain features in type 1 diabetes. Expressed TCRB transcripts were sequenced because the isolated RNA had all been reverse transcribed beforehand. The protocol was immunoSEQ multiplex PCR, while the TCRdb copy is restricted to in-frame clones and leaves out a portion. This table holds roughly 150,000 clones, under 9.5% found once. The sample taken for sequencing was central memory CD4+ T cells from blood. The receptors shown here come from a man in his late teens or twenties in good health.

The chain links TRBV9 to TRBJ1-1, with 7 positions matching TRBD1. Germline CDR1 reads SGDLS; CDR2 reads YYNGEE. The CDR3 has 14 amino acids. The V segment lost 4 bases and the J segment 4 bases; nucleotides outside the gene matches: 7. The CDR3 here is CASSPREGATEAFF. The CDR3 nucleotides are TGTGCCAGCAGCCCCCGGGAGGGGGCCACTGAAGCTTTCTTT.

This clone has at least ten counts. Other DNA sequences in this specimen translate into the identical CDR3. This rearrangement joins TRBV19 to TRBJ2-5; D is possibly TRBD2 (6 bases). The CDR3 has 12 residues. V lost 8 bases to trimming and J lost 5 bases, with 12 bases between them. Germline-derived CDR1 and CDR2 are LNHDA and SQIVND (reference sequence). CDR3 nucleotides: TGTGCCAGTCGGCTGGCGGGGGAGACCCAGTACTTC. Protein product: CASRLAGETQYF. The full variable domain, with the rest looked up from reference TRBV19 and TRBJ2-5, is DGGITQSPKYLFRKEGQNVTLSCEQNLNHDAMYWYRQDPGQGLRLIYYSQIVNDFQKGDIAEGYSVSREKKESFPLTVTSAQKNPTAFYLCASRLAGETQYFGPGTRLLVL.

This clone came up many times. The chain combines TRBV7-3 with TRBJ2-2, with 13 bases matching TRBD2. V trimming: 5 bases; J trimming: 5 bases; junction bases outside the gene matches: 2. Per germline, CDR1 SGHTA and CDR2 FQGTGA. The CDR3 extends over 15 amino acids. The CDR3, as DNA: TGTGCCAGCAGCGCGGGACTAGCGGGGACCGGGGAGCTGTTTTTT. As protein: CASSAGLAGTGELFF.

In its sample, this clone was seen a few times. The CDR3 region has the DNA TGTGCCAGCAGCGGGGCTCCTGGAAACATTCAGTACTTC. It specifies CASSGAPGNIQYF. V gene TRBV7-3 combines with J gene TRBJ2-4, with D perhaps matching TRBD1 (5 bases). V dropped 5 bases and J dropped 6 bases, with 11 bases sitting between them. Germline-derived CDR1 and CDR2 are SGHTA and FQGTGA. This CDR3 comprises 13 residues. Filled out from reference TRBV7-3 and TRBJ2-4, the complete variable domain reads GAGVSQTPSNKVTEKGKYVELRCDPISGHTALYWYRQSLGQGPEFLIYFQGTGAADDSGLPNDRFFAVRPEGSVSTLKIQRTERGDSAVYLCASSGAPGNIQYFGAGTRLSVL.

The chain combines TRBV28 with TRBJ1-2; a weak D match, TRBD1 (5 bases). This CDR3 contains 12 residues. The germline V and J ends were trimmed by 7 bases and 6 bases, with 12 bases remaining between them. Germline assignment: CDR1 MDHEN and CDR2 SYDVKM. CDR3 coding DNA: TGTGCCAGCACCGTCTGGGGCAATGGCTACACCTTC. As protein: CASTVWGNGYTF.

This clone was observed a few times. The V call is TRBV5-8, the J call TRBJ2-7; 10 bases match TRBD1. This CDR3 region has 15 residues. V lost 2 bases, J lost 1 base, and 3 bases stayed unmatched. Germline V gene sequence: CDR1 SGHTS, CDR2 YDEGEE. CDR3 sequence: CASSLRGQGSYEQYF. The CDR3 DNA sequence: TGTGCCAGCAGCTTAAGGGGACAGGGGTCCTACGAGCAGTACTTC.

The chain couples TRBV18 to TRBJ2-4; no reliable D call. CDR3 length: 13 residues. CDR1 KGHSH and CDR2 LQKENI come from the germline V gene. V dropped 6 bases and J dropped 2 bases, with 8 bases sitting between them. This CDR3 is CASSPGSKNIQYF. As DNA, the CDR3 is TGTGCCAGCTCGCCCGGGTCCAAAAACATTCAGTACTTC. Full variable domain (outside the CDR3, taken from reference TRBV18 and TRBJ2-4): NAGVMQNPRHLVRRRGQEARLRCSPMKGHSHVYWYRQLPEEGLKFMVYLQKENIIDESGMPKERFSAEFPKEGPSILRIQQVVRGDSAAYFCASSPGSKNIQYFGAGTRLSVL.

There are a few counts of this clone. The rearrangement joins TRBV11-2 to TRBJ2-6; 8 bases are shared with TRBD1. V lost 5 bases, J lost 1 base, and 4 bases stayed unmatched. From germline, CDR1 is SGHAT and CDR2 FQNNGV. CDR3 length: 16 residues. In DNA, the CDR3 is TGTGCCAGCAGCCTCCGACAGGGGTCTGGGGCCAACGTCCTGACTTTC. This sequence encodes CASSLRQGSGANVLTF. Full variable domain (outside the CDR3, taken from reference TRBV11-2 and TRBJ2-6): EAGVAQSPRYKIIEKRQSVAFWCNPISGHATLYWYQQILGQGPKLLIQFQNNGVVDDSQLPKDRFSAERLKGVDSTLKIQPAKLEDSAVYLCASSLRQGSGANVLTFGAGSRLTVL.

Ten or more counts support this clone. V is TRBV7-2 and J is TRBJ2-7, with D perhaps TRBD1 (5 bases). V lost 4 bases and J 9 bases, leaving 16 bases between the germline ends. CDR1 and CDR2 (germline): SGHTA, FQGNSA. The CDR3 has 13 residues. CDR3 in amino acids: CASSSGPGPWQYF. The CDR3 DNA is TGTGCCAGCAGCTCGGGCCCAGGGCCATGGCAGTACTTC.

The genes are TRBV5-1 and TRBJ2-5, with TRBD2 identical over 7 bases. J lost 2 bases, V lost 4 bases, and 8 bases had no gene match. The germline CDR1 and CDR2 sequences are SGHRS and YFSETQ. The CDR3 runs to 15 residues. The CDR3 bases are TGCGCCAGCAGCCCTGCTGGGACTACACAAGAGACCCAGTACTTC. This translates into CASSPAGTTQETQYF.

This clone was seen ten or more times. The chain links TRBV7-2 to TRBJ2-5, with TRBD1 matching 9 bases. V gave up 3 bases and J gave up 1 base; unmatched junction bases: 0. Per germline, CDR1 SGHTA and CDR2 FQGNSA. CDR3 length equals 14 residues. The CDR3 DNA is TGTGCCAGCAGCTTGACAGGGGGCCAAGAGACCCAGTACTTC. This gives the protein CASSLTGGQETQYF.

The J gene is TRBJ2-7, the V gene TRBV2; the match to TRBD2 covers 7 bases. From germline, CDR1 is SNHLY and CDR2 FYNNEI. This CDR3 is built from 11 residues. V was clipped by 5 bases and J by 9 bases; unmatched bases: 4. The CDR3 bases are TGTGCCAGCAGTTGGGGAGGGACGCAGTACTTC. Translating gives CASSWGGTQYF.

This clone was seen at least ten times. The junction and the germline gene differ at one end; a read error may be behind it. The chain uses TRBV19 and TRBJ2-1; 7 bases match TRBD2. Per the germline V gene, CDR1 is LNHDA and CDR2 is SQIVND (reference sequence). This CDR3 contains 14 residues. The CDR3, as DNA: TGTGCCAGTACCGGGACTATCTCCTTCAATGAGCAGTTCTTC. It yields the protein CASTGTISFNEQFF.

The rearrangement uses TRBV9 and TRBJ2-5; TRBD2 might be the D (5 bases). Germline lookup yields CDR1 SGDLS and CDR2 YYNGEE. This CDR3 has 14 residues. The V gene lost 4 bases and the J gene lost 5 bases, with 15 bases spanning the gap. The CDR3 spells CASSPELGRETQYF. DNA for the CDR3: TGTGCCAGCAGCCCAGAACTAGGGCGGGAGACCCAGTACTTC.

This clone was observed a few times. The CDR3 here is CASSFGRVNNEQFF. The DNA for the CDR3 is TGTGCCAGCAGCTTCGGCAGGGTGAACAATGAGCAGTTCTTC. The J gene is TRBJ2-1, the V gene TRBV7-2, with D tentatively TRBD1 (5 bases). Germline CDR1 SGHTA, CDR2 FQGNSA. The V gene lost 3 bases and the J gene lost 5 bases, with 11 bases spanning the gap. This CDR3 contains 14 residues.

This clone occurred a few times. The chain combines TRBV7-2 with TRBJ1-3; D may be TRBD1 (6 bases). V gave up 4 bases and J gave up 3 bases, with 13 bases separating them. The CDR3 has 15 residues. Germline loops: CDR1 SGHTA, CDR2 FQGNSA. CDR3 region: CASSSSGGGGNTIYF. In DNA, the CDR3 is TGTGCCAGCAGCTCATCGGGGGGCGGTGGAAACACCATATATTTT.

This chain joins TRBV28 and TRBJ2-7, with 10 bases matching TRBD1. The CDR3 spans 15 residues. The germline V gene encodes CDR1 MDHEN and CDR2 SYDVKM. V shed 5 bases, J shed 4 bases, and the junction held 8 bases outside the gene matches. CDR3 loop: CASSPTRQGAYEQYF. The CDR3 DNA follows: TGTGCCAGCAGTCCGACCCGACAGGGGGCGTACGAGCAGTACTTC. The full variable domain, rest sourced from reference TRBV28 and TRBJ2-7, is DVKVTQSSRYLVKRTGEKVFLECVQDMDHENMFWYRQDPGLGLRLIYFSYDVKMKEKGDIPEGYSVSREKKERFSLILESASTNQTSMYLCASSPTRQGAYEQYFGPGTRLTVT.

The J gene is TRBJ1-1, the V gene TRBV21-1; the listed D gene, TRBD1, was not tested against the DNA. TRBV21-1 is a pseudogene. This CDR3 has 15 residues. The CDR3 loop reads CASSARDRGPTEAFF. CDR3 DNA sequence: TGTGCCAGCAGCGCCCGGGACAGGGGGCCTACTGAAGCTTTCTTT.

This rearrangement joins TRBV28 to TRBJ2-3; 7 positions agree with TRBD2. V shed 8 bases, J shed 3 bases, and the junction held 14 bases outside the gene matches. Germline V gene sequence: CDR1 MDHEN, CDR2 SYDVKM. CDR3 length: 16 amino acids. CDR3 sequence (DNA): TGTGCCAGCGGTGAGGGTTCCGGCGGGAGTACAGATACGCAGTATTTT. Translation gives CASGEGSGGSTDTQYF.